The 17 T cell receptor beta chains given below trace back to one sample, sequenced in a study of blood T cell repertoires in COVID-19. Repertoires were generated with immunoSEQ multiplex PCR, while TCRdb's copy carries only in-frame clones and drops some. The sample includes 250,000 to 300,000 clones, about 88% seen only once; the top ten take 6.6%. Sequenced material: PBMCs or T cells enriched from blood (not recorded which). All receptors derive from a woman aged 50 to 65 who had been exposed to COVID-19.

The table lists this clone with a count of one. V gene TRBV28 combines with J gene TRBJ2-3; 10 positions match TRBD2. CDR3 size: 17 residues. The ends lost 4 bases at V and 4 bases at J; junction bases unmatched: 11. Germline CDR1 MDHEN, CDR2 SYDVKM. CDR3 DNA sequence: TGTGCCAGCAGTTACGGCCTTAGCGGGGGGTCAGCAGATACGCAGTATTTT. This codes for CASSYGLSGGSADTQYF.

The chain uses TRBV7-8 and TRBJ2-3; a weak D match, TRBD1 (6 bases). Germline assignment: CDR1 SGHVS and CDR2 FQNEAQ. The CDR3 contains 15 residues. The germline V and J ends were trimmed by 2 bases and 4 bases, with 13 bases remaining between them. The CDR3 DNA follows: TGTGCCAGCAGCTTAACCACAGGGTCGGCAGATACGCAGTATTTT. This gives the protein CASSLTTGSADTQYF.

This chain links TRBV6-5 with TRBJ2-2; 12 bases agree with TRBD2. V lost 4 bases, J lost 4 bases, and 1 base stayed unmatched. This CDR3 has 15 amino acids. Germline V CDR1 and CDR2: MNHEY, SVGAGI. The CDR3 spells CASSSSGGATGELFF. The CDR3 DNA is TGTGCCAGCAGTTCTAGCGGGGGGGCCACCGGGGAGCTGTTTTTT.

V is TRBV27 and J is TRBJ2-3, with 9 nucleotides matching TRBD2. J lost 4 bases, V lost 4 bases, and 3 bases had no gene match. The CDR3 loop spans 14 amino acids. CDR1 and CDR2 from the germline V gene are MNHEY and SMNVEV (reference sequence). The CDR3 protein is CASSSVAGADTQYF. The CDR3 DNA reads TGTGCCAGCAGTTCGGTAGCGGGGGCAGATACGCAGTATTTT.

The chain couples TRBV10-2 to TRBJ1-2; TRBD1 agrees at 9 bases. Per germline, CDR1 WSHSY and CDR2 SAAADI. This CDR3 has 18 residues. After removal of 6 bases from V and 0 bases from J, the junction contained 14 bases not matched to a gene. The CDR3 DNA reads as TGCGCCAGCAGGAAATCCGGGACAGGGAGCCGATCTAACTATGGCTACACCTTC. Its protein product is CASRKSGTGSRSNYGYTF.

The gene calls are TRBV7-2 and TRBJ1-5; D is unresolved. CDR1 and CDR2 (germline): SGHTA, FQGNSA. CDR3 length: 12 amino acids. Trimming cost V 4 bases and J 4 bases, with 5 bases left between them. CDR3 in amino acids: CASSSPNQPQHF. The CDR3 coding sequence is TGTGCCAGCAGCTCCCCGAATCAGCCCCAGCATTTT.

This clone showed up many times. The chain has TRBV28 and TRBJ1-2; 7 bases agree with TRBD1. This CDR3 is built from 12 residues. Germline V lookup: CDR1 MDHEN, CDR2 SYDVKM. J was trimmed by 5 bases and V by 5 bases; bases with no gene match: 2. The CDR3 is CASSGTAYGYTF. Here the CDR3 DNA reads TGTGCCAGCAGTGGGACAGCTTATGGCTACACCTTC.

This clone showed up just once. The rearrangement links TRBV7-6 to TRBJ2-7, with TRBD1 matching 8 bases. Germline V gives CDR1 SGHVS, CDR2 FNYEAQ. V lost 3 bases to trimming and J lost 2 bases; unmatched junction nucleotides: 3. The CDR3 contains 14 residues. DNA for the CDR3: TGTGCCAGCAGCTTTCGGACAGGGCCCTACGAGCAGTACTTC. Encoded protein: CASSFRTGPYEQYF.

The V call is TRBV13, the J call TRBJ2-7, with 8 bases fitting TRBD1. The V gene's germline CDR1 is PRHDT and CDR2 FYEKMQ (reference sequence). This CDR3 is 15 amino acids long. The J segment lost 5 bases and the V segment lost 4 bases, leaving 10 bases of the junction unmatched. The CDR3 loop is CASSYLGQGFHEQYF. The CDR3 DNA reads as TGTGCCAGCAGCTACCTCGGACAGGGTTTCCACGAGCAGTACTTC.

The rearrangement joins TRBV15 to TRBJ1-1; the match to TRBD1 covers 7 bases. Looked up from germline, CDR1 is LNHNV and CDR2 is YYDKDF (reference sequence). Trimming removed 1 base from V and 9 bases from J; junction bases left unmatched: 11. The CDR3 spans 15 residues. The CDR3 reads CATSRARRGQTQAFF. The CDR3 DNA reads TGTGCCACCAGCAGAGCCCGGAGGGGGCAGACACAAGCTTTCTTT.

The CDR3 DNA follows: TGTGCCAGCAGTGACTCGAGTCGGCGGGGGGGGCGGTACAATGAGCAGTTCTTC. It encodes CASSDSSRRGGRYNEQFF. This chain links TRBV6-4 with TRBJ2-1, with TRBD2 matching over 9 bases. V gave up 0 bases and J gave up 4 bases; unmatched junction bases: 10. The germline V gene has CDR1 MRHNA and CDR2 SNTAGT. The CDR3 loop spans 18 amino acids.

J is TRBJ2-5 and V is TRBV7-9, with D possibly TRBD2 on 6 matching bases. With 5 bases removed from V and 5 bases from J, the gap between germline ends came to 12 bases. This CDR3 has 13 amino acids. CDR1 and CDR2 from the germline V gene are SEHNR and FQNEAQ (reference sequence). DNA of the CDR3: TGTGCCAGCAGCCGACGCGGGGAGGAGACCCAGTACTTC. This translates into CASSRRGEETQYF.

This sequence joins TRBV19 and TRBJ1-5; possible D gene TRBD1, 6 bases. The CDR3 is 14 amino acids. The germline V and J ends were trimmed by 7 bases and 3 bases, with 13 bases remaining between them. CDR1 LNHDA and CDR2 SQIVND come from the germline V gene (reference sequence). Here the CDR3 reads CASTPDRNNQPQHF. Here the CDR3 DNA reads TGTGCCAGTACCCCGGACAGAAACAATCAGCCCCAGCATTTT.

In this sample, this clone turned up once. The chain recombines TRBV4-1 with TRBJ2-1; 13 positions agree with TRBD2. Trimming cost V 8 bases and J 9 bases; bases outside gene matches: 10. The germline V gene encodes CDR1 MGHRA and CDR2 YSYEKL. This CDR3 spans 15 amino acids. The CDR3 sequence is CASGPGTSGVSEQFF. The CDR3 DNA reads TGCGCCAGCGGTCCCGGGACTAGCGGGGTAAGTGAGCAGTTCTTC.

A few counts support this clone. The rearrangement joins TRBV27 to TRBJ2-1; weak D call: TRBD2 (5 bases). The germline V and J ends were trimmed by 4 bases and 0 bases, with 10 bases remaining between them. CDR3 length equals 15 residues. Germline V lookup: CDR1 MNHEY, CDR2 SMNVEV (reference sequence). CDR3 region: CASSSSGLSYNEQFF. The CDR3 DNA reads TGTGCCAGCAGTTCGAGCGGACTCTCCTACAATGAGCAGTTCTTC.

J is TRBJ1-6 and V is TRBV14; D remains ambiguous. V lost 0 bases to trimming and J lost 10 bases, with 13 bases between them. Germline V gene data show CDR1 as SGHDN and CDR2 as FVKESK. This CDR3 region has 15 residues. The chain's CDR3 is CASSQDPGSLSPLHF. In nucleotides, the CDR3 is TGTGCCAGCAGCCAAGATCCGGGATCTTTATCACCCCTCCACTTT.

The chain links TRBV11-3 to TRBJ2-3; TRBD2 aligns across 10 bases. CDR1 is SGHNT, CDR2 YENEEA, per germline. Trimming removed 5 bases from V and 5 bases from J; junction bases left unmatched: 7. This CDR3 comprises 15 residues. CDR3 residues: CASSLSGGPQDTQYF. Here the CDR3 DNA reads TGTGCCAGCAGCCTTAGCGGGGGGCCCCAAGATACGCAGTATTTT.